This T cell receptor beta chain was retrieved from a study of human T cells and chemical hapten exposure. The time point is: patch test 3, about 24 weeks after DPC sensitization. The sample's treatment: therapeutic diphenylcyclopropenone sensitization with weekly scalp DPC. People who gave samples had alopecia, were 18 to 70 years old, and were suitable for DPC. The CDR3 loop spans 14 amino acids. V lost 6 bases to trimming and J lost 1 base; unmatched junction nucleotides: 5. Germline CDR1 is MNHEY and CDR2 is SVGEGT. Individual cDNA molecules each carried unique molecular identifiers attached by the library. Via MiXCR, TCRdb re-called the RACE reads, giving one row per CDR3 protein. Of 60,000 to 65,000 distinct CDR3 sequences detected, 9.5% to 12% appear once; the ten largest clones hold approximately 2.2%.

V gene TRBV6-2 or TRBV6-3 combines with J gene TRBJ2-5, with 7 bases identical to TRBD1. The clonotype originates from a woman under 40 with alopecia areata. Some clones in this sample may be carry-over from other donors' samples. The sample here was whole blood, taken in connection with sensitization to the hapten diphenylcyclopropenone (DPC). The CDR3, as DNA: TGTGCCAGCAGCCTGACAGGGACCCAAGAGACCCAGTACTTC. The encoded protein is CASSLTGTQETQYF.